This T cell receptor beta chain was sequenced during a study of T cell responses to AZD1222 COVID-19 vaccine. CDR3 size: 17 residues. V trimming: 1 base; J trimming: 7 bases; junction bases outside the gene matches: 8. Looked up from germline, CDR1 is SGHTA and CDR2 is FQGNSA. Clones were read by immunoSEQ multiplex PCR, and TCRdb kept only the in-frame ones, dropping some. The sample includes some 110,000 clones, roughly 92% of them seen just once. The sequenced sample was peripheral blood, obtained on day 0 of AZD1222 vaccination. The TCR sequence derives from an adult in good health. This chain uses TRBV7-2 with TRBJ2-1; 12 nucleotides line up with TRBD2. The CDR3 DNA is TGTGCCAGCAGCTTAGTTCCTAGCGGGAGGGCCGTAAATGAGCAGTTCTTC. Its protein product is CASSLVPSGRAVNEQFF.